A single sample is the source of the 14 T cell receptor beta chains below, sequenced in a study of Ad26.COV2.S vaccination and SARS-CoV-2 variants. Treatment described: some 20 received Ad26.COV2.S at low or high dose, single or two shots; 5 received placebo; per-sample allocation not given. Sample collection was performed on day 63 after the first vaccine or placebo injection. The method was immunoSEQ multiplex PCR; TCRdb's version includes in-frame clones alone and lacks a portion of them. The data contain over 250,000 clones, more than 75% of them singletons. The specimen was peripheral blood, collected in a trial of Ad26.COV2.S vaccine versus placebo. The receptor source for this set is a person between 18 and 65 years old who received the Ad26.COV2.S COVID-19 vaccine or a placebo.

The rearrangement joins TRBV11-2 to TRBJ1-5; unclear D gene. The CDR3 spans 12 residues. V shed 5 bases and J shed 5 bases, with 7 bases lying between them. Germline V gives CDR1 SGHAT, CDR2 FQNNGV. The DNA of the CDR3 is TGTGCCAGCAGCCCCTCCTATCAGCCCCAGCATTTT. Protein product: CASSPSYQPQHF. Looking up the rest from reference TRBV11-2 and TRBJ1-5 gives the full variable domain: EAGVAQSPRYKIIEKRQSVAFWCNPISGHATLYWYQQILGQGPKLLIQFQNNGVVDDSQLPKDRFSAERLKGVDSTLKIQPAKLEDSAVYLCASSPSYQPQHFGDGTRLSIL.

J is TRBJ1-2 and V is TRBV19, with TRBD1 matching over 7 bases. Germline lookup yields CDR1 LNHDA and CDR2 SQIVND (reference sequence). The length of the CDR3 is 17 residues. V shed 5 bases, J shed 4 bases, and the junction held 16 bases outside the gene matches. The CDR3 protein is CASSPRTTRRTGYGYTF. In nucleotides, the CDR3 is TGTGCCAGTAGTCCAAGGACCACGCGAAGGACAGGCTATGGCTACACCTTC.

CDR3 loop: CASSRTSGGRIYEQFF. As DNA, the CDR3 is TGTGCCAGCAGCAGGACTAGCGGGGGTCGTATATATGAGCAGTTCTTC. This chain connects TRBV11-1 to TRBJ2-1; 13 bases match TRBD2. Germline V lookup: CDR1 SGHAT, CDR2 FQDESV (reference sequence). Losses at the gene ends were 5 bases for V and 8 bases for J; bases not matched to a gene: 9. The CDR3 loop spans 16 amino acids.

The chain has TRBV5-8 and TRBJ1-4; possible D gene TRBD1, 6 bases. Germline V gene sequence: CDR1 SGHTS, CDR2 YDEGEE. V lost 4 bases, J lost 3 bases, and 16 bases lay in between. CDR3 length: 16 amino acids. CDR3 nucleotide sequence: TGTGCCAGCAGCCTTGGGAGACAGGCAGCTAATGAAAAACTGTTTTTT. Its translation: CASSLGRQAANEKLFF.

V and J are TRBV2 and TRBJ1-1; 7 nucleotides align to TRBD1. The germline V gene has CDR1 SNHLY and CDR2 FYNNEI. The junction had 12 bases not matched to a gene; V was cut back by 8 bases and J by 6 bases. The CDR3 has 14 amino acids. CDR3 coding DNA: TGTGCCAGCCGTCGCGAGGGGGCTACAGCTGAAGCTTTCTTT. The encoded protein is CASRREGATAEAFF.

The V gene is TRBV2, the J gene TRBJ1-1; D unclear. This CDR3 is 13 amino acids long. Germline loops: CDR1 SNHLY, CDR2 FYNNEI. V was cut by 6 bases and J by 6 bases, with 14 bases left in between. This chain's CDR3 is CASRIGREAEAFF. Written as DNA, the CDR3 is TGTGCCAGCAGGATTGGAAGGGAGGCTGAAGCTTTCTTT.

This rearrangement joins TRBV5-1 to TRBJ2-5, with D possibly called TRBD1 or TRBD2 (5 bases each). This CDR3 has 14 amino acids. V was pared by 1 base and J by 5 bases, with 12 bases between. Germline assignment: CDR1 SGHRS and CDR2 YFSETQ. The CDR3: CASSLQGPGETQYF. In DNA, the CDR3 is TGCGCCAGCAGCTTGCAGGGCCCGGGGGAGACCCAGTACTTC.

V is TRBV7-2 and J is TRBJ2-1, with 8 nucleotides matching TRBD2. Per germline, CDR1 SGHTA and CDR2 FQGNSA. The CDR3 contains 14 residues. Trimming removed 4 bases from V and 4 bases from J; junction bases left unmatched: 3. The CDR3 DNA sequence: TGTGCCAGCAGCTCCAGCGGGAGTTACAATGAGCAGTTCTTC. Translation: CASSSSGSYNEQFF.

A word on this clone: Germline and junction disagree at one end, which may indicate a read error. This chain joins TRBV6-1 and TRBJ2-6; no reliable D call. CDR1 and CDR2 (germline): MNHNS, SASEGT. The CDR3 is 13 amino acids. In DNA, the CDR3 is TGTGCCAGCAGCGAAGTAGGGGCCAACGTCCTGACTTTC. Its protein is CASSEVGANVLTF.

The chain is built from TRBV6-5 and TRBJ2-3, with 8 bases aligning to TRBD1. The germline gives CDR1 MNHEY, CDR2 SVGAGI. The CDR3 spans 16 residues. The trim removed 4 bases at V and 0 bases at J, leaving 6 bases unmatched. This chain's CDR3 is CASSSNRGSSTDTQYF. CDR3 bases: TGTGCCAGCAGTTCCAACAGGGGGTCTAGCACAGATACGCAGTATTTT.

This clone has only a few counts. The CDR3 sequence is CASRSFNQGARELFF. The CDR3 nucleotides are TGCGCCAGCAGAAGTTTTAACCAGGGGGCAAGGGAGCTGTTTTTT. V gene TRBV4-1 combines with J gene TRBJ2-2; TRBD1 aligns across 8 bases. CDR3 length: 15 amino acids. With V trimmed by 6 bases and J by 9 bases, 12 bases remained unmatched. Germline V gene sequence: CDR1 MGHRA, CDR2 YSYEKL.

The chain has TRBV5-1 and TRBJ2-2; the match to TRBD2 covers 7 bases. J lost 5 bases, V lost 3 bases, and 13 bases had no gene match. Germline V gene sequence: CDR1 SGHRS, CDR2 YFSETQ. The CDR3 loop spans 17 amino acids. The CDR3 loop is CASSSSLGRGSTGELFF. The CDR3, as DNA: TGCGCCAGCAGCTCCAGCTTAGGGCGGGGGAGTACCGGGGAGCTGTTTTTT.

The count of this clone is one. The CDR3 reads CASSYILGQGIPSANTGELFF. The CDR3 nucleotides are TGTGCCAGCAGTTATATTCTCGGACAGGGGATTCCAAGCGCGAACACCGGGGAGCTGTTTTTT. The chain is built from TRBV6-2 or TRBV6-3 and TRBJ2-2, with 9 bases identical to TRBD1. Germline CDR1 and CDR2: MNHEY and SVGEGT. Germline trimming cut 3 bases from V and 0 bases from J; bases unmatched to any gene: 17. The CDR3 is made up of 21 amino acids.

The chain recombines TRBV7-2 with TRBJ2-7; 8 nucleotides agree with TRBD2. The CDR3 is 16 residues long. From germline, CDR1 is SGHTA and CDR2 FQGNSA. Losses at the gene ends were 1 base for V and 11 bases for J; bases not matched to a gene: 16. The DNA for the CDR3 is TGTGCCAGCAGCTTAGGCCCCACCCAGGGGAGCGGGAGTGAGTACTTC. It yields the protein CASSLGPTQGSGSEYF.